The present T cell receptor beta chain was sequenced within a study of CD8+CD57+ T cells in acquired aplastic anemia. Whole-study context: Sorted CD4+ and CD8+ cells gave a mean 3.2 ug DNA, range roughly 0.18 to 30 ug.

General observations from the study: There were 25 to 35 CD8+ CDR3 sequences that occurred in both patients and controls. No significant patient-versus-control difference appeared in CD8+ Simpson's diversity.

This clonotype appeared many times. No antigen is known for it. Genomic DNA provided the template from which TCR beta VDJ and CDR3 profiles were obtained. MiXCR was run by TCRdb on the reads, yielding one entry per CDR3 protein. The sample holds around 180,000 distinct CDR3 sequences, 64% seen once. The sample taken for sequencing was sorted CD4+, CD8+, or CD8+CD57+ T cells (not recorded which) from PBMCs. This sequence was found in a human donor with severe aplastic anemia or a healthy control (not recorded which).

The CDR3 here is CLTGGISYTF. The CDR3 nucleotides are TGTCTCACAGGGGGGATCTCGTACACCTTC. The rearrangement joins TRBV2 to TRBJ1-2; 8 bases align to TRBD1. CDR3 length: 10 residues. Per the germline V gene, CDR1 is SNHLY and CDR2 is FYNNEI.